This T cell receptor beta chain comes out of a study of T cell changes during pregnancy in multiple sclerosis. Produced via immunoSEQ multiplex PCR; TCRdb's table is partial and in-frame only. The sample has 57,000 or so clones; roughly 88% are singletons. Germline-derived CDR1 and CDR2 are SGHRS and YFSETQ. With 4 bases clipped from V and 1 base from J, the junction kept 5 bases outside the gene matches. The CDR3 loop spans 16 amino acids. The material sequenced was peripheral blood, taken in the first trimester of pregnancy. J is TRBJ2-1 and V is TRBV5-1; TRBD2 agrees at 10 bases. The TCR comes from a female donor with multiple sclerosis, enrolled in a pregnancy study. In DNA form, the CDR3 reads TGCGCCAGCAGCCCCCTAGCGGGAGAATCCTACAATGAGCAGTTCTTC. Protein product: CASSPLAGESYNEQFF.